The T cell receptor (beta chain) under discussion was sequenced for a study of T cells in localized non-small cell lung cancer. The protocol was immunoSEQ multiplex PCR, while the TCRdb copy is restricted to in-frame clones and leaves out a portion. The repertoire holds approximately 52,000 clones, with 86% as singletons. Trimming cost V 4 bases and J 0 bases, with 13 bases left between them. Germline CDR1 and CDR2: SGHRS and YFSETQ. The CDR3 spans 16 residues. The study's findings and limits: Paired adjacent lung recovered a median about 60 of the top 100 tumor clones.

About this clone: Its target is unknown.

Sequencing used peripheral blood, obtained before any cancer treatment. This TCR derives from a male donor older than 55 with stage III squamous cell lung carcinoma. The chain employs TRBV5-1 and TRBJ1-4; the D gene is possibly TRBD1 (5 bases). The CDR3 loop is CASSPGTFATNEKLFF. CDR3 nucleotides: TGCGCCAGCAGCCCGGGGACCTTCGCAACTAATGAAAAACTGTTTTTT.